The following is a TCR beta chain sequence with its context. What this receptor recognizes is not known. The input lacks base qualities; no much larger clone sits a single base away. Each collaborating institution followed its own protocols to collect whole blood in K2EDTA tubes. Collaborator samples were shipped for TCRbeta analysis as frozen whole blood, isolated PBMCs, or DNA extracted from either sample type. Between the V and J ends, shortened by 0 bases and 5 bases respectively, the junction contains 12 bases. Measured from the cysteine to the phenylalanine, the CDR3 is 15 residues long. Only the CDR3 DNA is retained, 45 bases long and in frame from the first base. Taken from the germline V gene, the CDR1 and CDR2 loops are SGHRS and YFSETQ. The data stem from a study of blood T cell repertoires in COVID-19 (dated by TCRdb to about 2020). With regard to the full study: Samples from collaborators originated in the United States, Italy and Spain and spanned both the acute and convalescent phases of COVID-19. Subjects who had been exposed to COVID-19, were actively infected with it, or had recovered from it provided the deeply sampled blood TCRbeta repertoires that made up the dataset. The material from the prospective study consisted of cDNA or gDNA derived from T cells, B-cell-depleted T cells, or PBMCs. Where HLA class I and class II types were available, the types were taken from metadata supplied by the sample provider, not from assay-based typing. The samples were drawn from the first 160 participants of the ongoing ImmuneRACE study and from over 950 subjects provided by 6 global collaborators. The sample metadata nearly always contained a de-identified subject ID, COVID-19 status, age in years and sex. The repertoires were made available in a free public database intended to serve as a resource for research on the immune response to SARS-CoV-2.

Beyond this particular receptor, the publication reports: The quantity of clinical and demographic metadata differed by source and by participant and was supplied without curation.

TCRbeta CDR3 regions were amplified from genomic DNA by means of the immunoSEQ Assay, a bias-controlled multiplex PCR. The authors' analysis ran thus. Within the assay, amplification of reference gene primers was used to estimate how many nucleated cells each sample contained. Sequence reads were collapsed and filtered to measure the absolute abundance of every unique TCRbeta CDR3 rearrangement. For each sample, productive Simpson clonality was calculated by taking the square root of Simpson's diversity index across productive rearrangements. What TCRdb holds here is the immuneACCESS table cut down to in-frame rearrangements. Part of the clones is not present; checked against another copy, under half of the missing clones reflect an unresolved V gene, and the others are unexplained. V and J calls and clone size are given by that table; D and trimming were obtained from the DNA. This sample comprises roughly 130,000 clones, about 79% of them detected only once. About 17% of the sample is in the top ten clones.

This sequence was found in a woman in her forties or fifties with acute or convalescent COVID-19. The specimen sequenced was peripheral blood. The sequence is built from TRBV5-1 and TRBJ1-5; TRBD1 is possibly the D segment (5 matching bases). In nucleotides, the sequence is TGCGCCAGCAGCTTGGAGGGGCGGTCGGATCAGCCCCAGCATTTT. This yields the protein CASSLEGRSDQPQHF.